The 27 T cell receptor beta chains below come from one sample, sequenced in a study of shared clonotypes between healthy human individuals. TCRdb keeps only in-frame clones here, not all; method: immunoSEQ multiplex PCR. The data hold about 1.5 million clones, with 95% to 99% observed a single time. Sample: naive CD4+ T cells sorted from blood. The subset was: CD45RA+ positively selected. Source of these receptors: a man in his thirties or forties in good health.

This chain connects TRBV14 to TRBJ1-5; TRBD1 is a possible D gene (6 bases). The ends were cut back, 8 bases at V and 5 bases at J, with 16 bases in the middle. The V gene's germline CDR1 is SGHDN and CDR2 FVKESK. This CDR3 region has 14 residues. The CDR3 reads CASRTQGWYQPQHF. CDR3 nucleotides: TGTGCCAGCCGAACCCAGGGGTGGTATCAGCCCCAGCATTTT.

The chain links TRBV10-1 to TRBJ2-1; TRBD2 agrees at 11 bases. Trimming cost V 5 bases and J 4 bases; bases outside gene matches: 4. This CDR3 comprises 15 residues. The V gene's germline CDR1 is WNHNN and CDR2 SYGVQD (reference sequence). The CDR3, as DNA: TGCGCCAGCAGTCCACGACTAGCGGGATACAATGAGCAGTTCTTC. It specifies CASSPRLAGYNEQFF.

This chain links TRBV6-6 with TRBJ2-1; 14 positions match TRBD2. Germline-derived CDR1 and CDR2 are MNHNY and SVGAGI (reference sequence). The CDR3 spans 16 residues. The V and J ends lost 6 bases and 8 bases, in that order; junction bases with no gene match: 9. The CDR3 DNA sequence: TGTGCCAGCAGACGCTTCGGACTAGCGGGAGGTGATGAGCAGTTCTTC. This encodes CASRRFGLAGGDEQFF.

This sequence joins TRBV29-1 and TRBJ2-3; D might be TRBD2 (6 bases). V was pared by 4 bases and J by 6 bases, with 17 bases between. The CDR3 is made up of 14 amino acids. The V gene's germline CDR1 is SQVTM and CDR2 ANQGSEA. CDR3 nucleotide sequence: TGCAGCGTTGCGCCGGGGCCCGCGGGGGATACGCAGTATTTT. Translated, it gives CSVAPGPAGDTQYF.

The chain couples TRBV29-1 to TRBJ2-5, with TRBD2 matching 8 bases. The length of the CDR3 is 17 residues. Germline loops: CDR1 SQVTM, CDR2 ANQGSEA. The trim removed 5 bases at V and 0 bases at J, leaving 14 bases unmatched. This chain's CDR3 is CSVRRIGRGVYQETQYF. CDR3 DNA sequence: TGCAGCGTTCGTCGGATAGGGCGGGGGGTATACCAAGAGACCCAGTACTTC. Combining the CDR3 with reference TRBV29-1 and TRBJ2-5 gives the whole variable domain SAVISQKPSRDICQRGTSLTIQCQVDSQVTMMFWYRQQPGQSLTLIATANQGSEATYESGFVIDKFPISRPNLTFSTLTVSNMSPEDSSIYLCSVRRIGRGVYQETQYFGPGTRLLVL.

Concerning this clone: Other DNA sequences in this sample translate to the same CDR3. The V and J genes are TRBV10-2 and TRBJ2-7; no firm D call. Trimming removed 2 bases at V and 3 bases at J, with 5 bases between. CDR3 length equals 12 residues. Germline CDR1 and CDR2: WSHSY and SAAADI. The CDR3 DNA reads TGCGCCAGCAGTGAGACCGGCTACGAGCAGTACTTC. Its protein product is CASSETGYEQYF.

The gene calls are TRBV4-1 and TRBJ2-1, with TRBD2 identical over 10 bases. Germline V gene sequence: CDR1 MGHRA, CDR2 YSYEKL. The V and J ends lost 3 bases and 5 bases, in that order; junction bases with no gene match: 7. The CDR3 extends over 16 amino acids. For the CDR3, the DNA is TGCGCCAGCAGCCAGCGACTAGCGGGTAACAACAATGAGCAGTTCTTC. It is translated as CASSQRLAGNNNEQFF.

This chain joins TRBV5-1 and TRBJ2-2, with a tentative D call TRBD1 (6 bases). V gave up 4 bases and J gave up 2 bases, with 12 bases separating them. CDR3 length: 15 amino acids. Per germline, CDR1 SGHRS and CDR2 YFSETQ. CDR3 bases: TGCGCCAGCAGCGTAACAGGGTTAAACACCGGGGAGCTGTTTTTT. It translates to CASSVTGLNTGELFF.

CDR3 nucleotides: TGTGCCAGCAGCTTTCTAGCGGGAGAGGCGGCACGGAATGAGCAGTTCTTC. Translation gives CASSFLAGEAARNEQFF. This chain joins TRBV11-3 and TRBJ2-1; TRBD2 aligns across 10 bases. The CDR3 is 17 amino acids. After removal of 3 bases from V and 7 bases from J, the junction contained 12 bases not matched to a gene. Germline CDR1 reads SGHNT; CDR2 reads YENEEA.

The gene calls are TRBV5-8 and TRBJ1-2; D ambiguous. Germline V CDR1 and CDR2: SGHTS, YDEGEE. This CDR3 contains 13 residues. The V gene lost 4 bases and the J gene lost 5 bases, with 12 bases spanning the gap. Here the CDR3 DNA reads TGTGCCAGCAGCAGATCCGGACTTTATGGCTACACCTTC. This encodes CASSRSGLYGYTF.

The chain couples TRBV6-1 to TRBJ1-2; D gene uncertain. The ends were cut back, 3 bases at V and 5 bases at J, with 7 bases in the middle. CDR3 length: 12 residues. Germline V gene sequence: CDR1 MNHNS, CDR2 SASEGT. CDR3 bases: TGTGCCAGCAGTGACGCGGGTTATGGCTACACCTTC. Its translation: CASSDAGYGYTF.

This chain links TRBV5-4 with TRBJ2-7, with 10 bases matching TRBD2. Germline lookup yields CDR1 SGHNT and CDR2 YYREEE (reference sequence). The CDR3 sequence is 14 residues long. V lost 5 bases, J lost 2 bases, and 4 bases stayed unmatched. CDR3 sequence: CASRSGTSAYEQYF. CDR3 nucleotide sequence: TGTGCCAGCAGGTCCGGGACTAGCGCCTACGAGCAGTACTTC. Together with reference TRBV5-4 and TRBJ2-7, the CDR3 gives the full variable domain: ETGVTQSPTHLIKTRGQQVTLRCSSQSGHNTVSWYQQALGQGPQFIFQYYREEENGRGNFPPRFSGLQFPNYSSELNVNALELDDSALYLCASRSGTSAYEQYFGPGTRLTVT.

V usage is TRBV10-3 and J usage is TRBJ2-2, with 7 bases lining up with TRBD2. From germline, CDR1 is ENHRY and CDR2 SYGVKD. Trimming at V came to 4 bases and at J to 6 bases, leaving 11 bases not matched to a gene. This CDR3 comprises 16 residues. The DNA for the CDR3 is TGTGCCATCAGTGGGGCACGGACTAGTCTGTCCGGGGAGCTGTTTTTT. Translating it yields CAISGARTSLSGELFF.

About this clone: Other DNA sequences in this sample translate to the same CDR3. This sequence joins TRBV2 and TRBJ1-5; D remains unclear. Germline V gene lookup returns CDR1 SNHLY and CDR2 FYNNEI. The CDR3 sequence is 14 residues long. Trimming removed 3 bases from V and 1 base from J, with 7 bases in between. CDR3 residues: CASSDRDSNQPQHF. Written as DNA, the CDR3 is TGTGCCAGCAGTGACCGAGACAGCAATCAGCCCCAGCATTTT. Supplemented by reference TRBV2 and TRBJ1-5, the full variable domain reads EPEVTQTPSHQVTQMGQEVILRCVPISNHLYFYWYRQILGQKVEFLVSFYNNEISEKSEIFDDQFSVERPDGSNFTLKIRSTKLEDSAMYFCASSDRDSNQPQHFGDGTRLSIL.

This clone was seen just once. The chain's CDR3 is CSASPKHEQYF. The CDR3 DNA reads TGCAGTGCTAGTCCCAAACACGAGCAGTACTTC. This chain uses TRBV20-1 with TRBJ2-7; D unclear. This CDR3 has 11 amino acids. Germline assignment: CDR1 DFQATT and CDR2 SNEGSKA (reference sequence). V was pared by 3 bases and J by 5 bases, with 8 bases between.

The CDR3 sequence: CASSLATGTGTEAFF. In DNA, the CDR3 is TGCGCCAGCAGTCTTGCGACAGGGACGGGCACTGAAGCTTTCTTT. This chain connects TRBV10-2 to TRBJ1-1, with 7 bases identical to TRBD1. The V gene's germline CDR1 is WSHSY and CDR2 SAAADI. The ends lost 5 bases at V and 4 bases at J; junction bases unmatched: 10. The CDR3 length is 15 residues.

The chain employs TRBV11-2 and TRBJ2-7, with 11 bases identical to TRBD2. The CDR3 is 17 amino acids. The trim removed 6 bases at V and 7 bases at J, leaving 17 bases unmatched. Germline CDR1 is SGHAT and CDR2 is FQNNGV. This CDR3 reads CASRPSSGRQPWGEQYF. The CDR3 DNA is TGTGCCAGCAGGCCGTCTAGCGGGAGGCAACCTTGGGGGGAGCAGTACTTC.

This rearrangement joins TRBV29-1 to TRBJ2-3; D may be TRBD1 (6 bases). Germline CDR1 is SQVTM and CDR2 is ANQGSEA. The CDR3 is 14 amino acids. V gave up 7 bases and J gave up 4 bases, with 18 bases separating them. Here the CDR3 DNA reads TGCAGCGCCCCTTTGGCTTGGGGGCCAGATACGCAGTATTTT. Protein: CSAPLAWGPDTQYF.

This clone was recorded once. CDR3 sequence (DNA): TGCGCCAGCAGCGCAGGGGGCTTAAGCTCCTACGAGCAGTACTTC. This encodes CASSAGGLSSYEQYF. The genes are TRBV4-3 and TRBJ2-7; 8 bases are a match to TRBD1. The junction had 6 bases not matched to a gene; V was cut back by 5 bases and J by 0 bases. Germline loops: CDR1 LGHNA, CDR2 YSLEER. The CDR3 runs to 15 residues.

The chain joins TRBV7-2 to TRBJ2-7; 7 positions agree with TRBD1. V shed 10 bases and J 5 bases; nucleotides not matched to a gene: 14. The length of the CDR3 is 14 residues. Germline assignment: CDR1 SGHTA and CDR2 FQGNSA. CDR3 region: CATAGETGLHEQYF. The CDR3 coding sequence is TGTGCCACCGCCGGGGAGACAGGGTTACACGAGCAGTACTTC.

V gene TRBV6-7 combines with J gene TRBJ2-7, with 7 positions matching TRBD1. TRBV6-7 qualifies as an ORF whose function is uncertain. This CDR3 spans 16 amino acids. Unmatched junction bases numbered 15, after V lost 7 bases and J lost 3 bases. As DNA, the CDR3 is TGTGCCAGCACGGAAGGACAGGAAGCAGAAATCTACGAGCAGTACTTC. Translated: CASTEGQEAEIYEQYF.

The chain is built from TRBV9 and TRBJ1-1; D may be TRBD1 (6 bases). Between the trimmed V and J ends, which lost 4 bases and 0 bases, there was a span of 22 bases. This CDR3 is built from 18 residues. Per the germline V gene, CDR1 is SGDLS and CDR2 is YYNGEE. Written as DNA, the CDR3 is TGTGCCAGCAGCCCTGGCGGATTCGGGGGCAAATTGAACACTGAAGCTTTCTTT. Translation: CASSPGGFGGKLNTEAFF.

As DNA, the CDR3 is TGCAGCGTTGAAGCCTACAGGGGCTTGACTGAAGCTTTCTTT. It translates to CSVEAYRGLTEAFF. The chain couples TRBV29-1 to TRBJ1-1; 7 nucleotides line up with TRBD1. The length of the CDR3 is 14 residues. Germline loops: CDR1 SQVTM, CDR2 ANQGSEA. The ends lost 1 base at V and 5 bases at J; junction bases unmatched: 7.

For this clone: The junction shows a germline mismatch at one end, possibly a read error. The chain combines TRBV30 with TRBJ2-7; no firm D call. The CDR3 spans 8 residues. CDR1 GTSNPN and CDR2 SVGIG come from the germline V gene (reference sequence). CDR3: CAWSVPDF. CDR3 in DNA: TGTGCCTGGAGTGTTCCCGACTTC.

The chain recombines TRBV9 with TRBJ2-2; no firm D call. V lost 3 bases to trimming and J lost 6 bases, with 12 bases between them. In germline, CDR1 is SGDLS, CDR2 YYNGEE. CDR3 length: 14 residues. In DNA form, the CDR3 reads TGTGCCAGCAGCGATCTTACTGGGGCCGGGGAGCTGTTTTTT. Translation: CASSDLTGAGELFF.

The V gene is TRBV7-3, the J gene TRBJ1-1; D unresolved. CDR1 and CDR2 from the germline V gene are SGHTA and FQGTGA. Trimming shortened V by 1 base and J by 0 bases, and 3 bases separated the two germline ends. There are 13 residues in the CDR3. This chain's CDR3 is CASSLSMNTEAFF. CDR3 nucleotide sequence: TGTGCCAGCAGCTTAAGCATGAACACTGAAGCTTTCTTT. The full variable domain, with the rest looked up from reference TRBV7-3 and TRBJ1-1, is GAGVSQTPSNKVTEKGKYVELRCDPISGHTALYWYRQSLGQGPEFLIYFQGTGAADDSGLPNDRFFAVRPEGSVSTLKIQRTERGDSAVYLCASSLSMNTEAFFGQGTRLTVV.

V and J are TRBV11-2 and TRBJ2-7; D gene unclear. This CDR3 is built from 13 residues. Germline V gene sequence: CDR1 SGHAT, CDR2 FQNNGV. Trimming stripped 5 bases from V and 3 bases from J, with 11 bases between. The CDR3 DNA sequence: TGTGCCAGCAGCCGCCCAAACAGCTACGAGCAGTACTTC. Protein: CASSRPNSYEQYF.